A single sample gave rise to the 27 T cell receptor beta chains below, sequenced in a study of blood T cell repertoires in COVID-19. Profiled with immunoSEQ multiplex PCR; TCRdb holds only in-frame clones, not every one. The sample shows almost 100,000 clones, approximately 86% of them seen only once. Specimen: peripheral blood. The receptor source for this set is a man aged 50 or older with acute or convalescent COVID-19.

This clone turned up a few times. The gene calls are TRBV2 and TRBJ1-1, with D perhaps TRBD1 (6 bases). The CDR3 is made up of 15 amino acids. Trimming took 2 bases from V and 3 from J, leaving 13 bases between them. The germline V gene has CDR1 SNHLY and CDR2 FYNNEI. The CDR3 loop reads CASSEPPGEYTEAFF. CDR3 DNA: TGTGCCAGCAGTGAACCCCCAGGGGAATACACTGAAGCTTTCTTT.

The chain combines TRBV7-9 with TRBJ1-4; D is uncertain. Trimming cost V 1 base and J 8 bases, with 14 bases left between them. Germline V lookup: CDR1 SEHNR, CDR2 FQNEAQ (reference sequence). This CDR3 has 15 residues. CDR3 sequence: CASSLGAGGKEKLFF. Written as DNA, the CDR3 is TGTGCCAGCAGCTTAGGGGCAGGAGGGAAAGAAAAACTGTTTTTT.

This CDR3 reads CASSLGGSNQPQHF. The CDR3 bases are TGTGCCAGCAGCCTAGGGGGTAGCAATCAGCCCCAGCATTTT. The rearrangement links TRBV6-5 to TRBJ1-5, with D perhaps matching TRBD1 (6 bases). V lost 6 bases, J lost 0 bases, and 9 bases lay in between. Germline-derived CDR1 and CDR2 are MNHEY and SVGAGI. The CDR3 loop spans 14 amino acids.

This chain uses TRBV12-3 or TRBV12-4 with TRBJ2-2; D not certain. Trimming removed 5 bases at V and 5 bases at J, with 9 bases between. The CDR3 spans 13 residues. The CDR3, as DNA: TGTGCCAGCAGTCCCCGTAGTACCGGGGAGCTGTTTTTT. Amino acids: CASSPRSTGELFF.

The chain joins TRBV11-3 to TRBJ2-4; D is ambiguous. Germline loops: CDR1 SGHNT, CDR2 YENEEA. V gave up 5 bases and J gave up 6 bases, with 14 bases separating them. The CDR3 totals 14 residues. CDR3 sequence (DNA): TGTGCCAGCAGCCCCGGGTCTGTGGGAAACATTCAGTACTTC. Its translation: CASSPGSVGNIQYF.

A few counts support this clone. This rearrangement joins TRBV3-1 (or the pseudogene TRBV3-2) to TRBJ2-7; 12 positions agree with TRBD2. Germline V gene lookup returns CDR1 LGHDT and CDR2 YNNKEL (reference sequence). The V and J ends lost 8 bases and 6 bases, in that order; junction bases with no gene match: 11. The CDR3 covers 15 residues. This CDR3 is CASGTLAGGPIEQYF. As DNA, the CDR3 is TGTGCCAGCGGAACCCTAGCGGGAGGGCCGATCGAGCAGTACTTC.

The V call is TRBV29-1, the J call TRBJ2-1; tentatively, D is TRBD2 (5 bases). Trimming took 0 bases from V and 6 from J, leaving 24 bases between them. Per the germline V gene, CDR1 is SQVTM and CDR2 is ANQGSEA. The CDR3 totals 18 residues. CDR3 amino acids: CSVEEATRSTWPSNEQFF. For the CDR3, the DNA is TGCAGCGTTGAAGAAGCCACTAGGTCGACCTGGCCGAGCAATGAGCAGTTCTTC.

This chain joins TRBV7-9 and TRBJ2-3; 10 nucleotides line up with TRBD2. The junction had 13 bases not matched to a gene; V was cut back by 5 bases and J by 8 bases. CDR1 is SEHNR, CDR2 FQNEAQ, per germline (reference sequence). This CDR3 comprises 16 residues. The CDR3: CASSRGLAGVDGTQYF. The DNA of the CDR3 is TGTGCCAGCAGCAGGGGTCTAGCGGGAGTGGATGGTACGCAGTATTTT.

CDR3: CASSSWTGGIEQYF. CDR3 in DNA: TGCGCCAGCAGCTCTTGGACAGGGGGAATCGAGCAGTACTTC. The V call is TRBV5-1, the J call TRBJ2-7; 10 bases match TRBD1. The CDR3 runs 14 residues. After removal of 3 bases from V and 6 bases from J, the junction contained 6 bases not matched to a gene. From germline, CDR1 is SGHRS and CDR2 YFSETQ.

The chain is built from TRBV5-1 and TRBJ2-3, with D uncertain. V lost 0 bases to trimming and J lost 1 base, with 15 bases between them. Germline V lookup: CDR1 SGHRS, CDR2 YFSETQ. The CDR3 has 17 residues. CDR3 amino acids: CASSLDSGLTRTDTQYF. The CDR3 DNA sequence: TGCGCCAGCAGCTTGGATTCTGGGCTTACCCGCACAGATACGCAGTATTTT.

The chain couples TRBV5-1 to TRBJ2-7; 7 nucleotides agree with TRBD2. The germline V gene has CDR1 SGHRS and CDR2 YFSETQ. Germline trimming cut 4 bases from V and 6 bases from J; bases unmatched to any gene: 13. This CDR3 is 15 amino acids long. The CDR3 reads CASSLGGLIGSEQYF. In nucleotides, the CDR3 is TGCGCCAGCAGCCTCGGGGGGTTGATAGGGAGCGAGCAGTACTTC.

This chain links TRBV27 with TRBJ2-3; the D gene is possibly TRBD1 (5 bases). Germline assignment: CDR1 MNHEY and CDR2 SMNVEV (reference sequence). This CDR3 region has 15 residues. Trimming left V 3 bases short and J 1 base short, with 11 bases between. CDR3 loop: CASSFWEGGTDTQYF. CDR3 bases: TGTGCCAGCAGTTTTTGGGAAGGGGGCACAGATACGCAGTATTTT.

The chain has TRBV4-1 and TRBJ2-5, with 7 bases matching TRBD2. V trimming: 1 base; J trimming: 4 bases; junction bases outside the gene matches: 3. The germline gives CDR1 MGHRA, CDR2 YSYEKL. CDR3 length: 14 amino acids. For the CDR3, the DNA is TGCGCCAGCAGCCAAGCGTCGGGGGGAGAGACCCAGTACTTC. This encodes CASSQASGGETQYF.

The J gene is TRBJ1-2, the V gene TRBV19; D gene unclear. Trimming left V 2 bases short and J 8 bases short, with 12 bases between. CDR3 size: 13 residues. Per germline, CDR1 LNHDA and CDR2 SQIVND (reference sequence). CDR3 nucleotide sequence: TGTGCCAGTAGTATATCGATGGTCTACGGCTACACCTTC. This translates into CASSISMVYGYTF.

The chain couples TRBV5-1 to TRBJ1-2; D is perhaps TRBD1 (5 bases). CDR3 length: 14 amino acids. Looked up from germline, CDR1 is SGHRS and CDR2 is YFSETQ. V was shortened by 4 bases and J by 2 bases, with 12 bases between the two germline ends. The CDR3 DNA reads as TGCGCCAGCAGCGAGGAGCGGGGCAACTATGGCTACACCTTC. Protein product: CASSEERGNYGYTF.

J is TRBJ2-7 and V is TRBV7-6, with 9 bases that match TRBD1. Germline values: CDR1 SGHVS, CDR2 FNYEAQ. The junction had 9 bases not matched to a gene; V was cut back by 4 bases and J by 2 bases. This CDR3 region has 16 residues. The CDR3 sequence is CASSSGQGMKTYEQYF. DNA of the CDR3: TGTGCCAGCAGCTCCGGACAGGGGATGAAAACCTACGAGCAGTACTTC. Complete variable domain (other parts from reference TRBV7-6 and TRBJ2-7): GAGVSQSPRYKVTKRGQDVALRCDPISGHVSLYWYRQALGQGPEFLTYFNYEAQQDKSGLPNDRFSAERPEGSISTLTIQRTEQRDSAMYRCASSSGQGMKTYEQYFGPGTRLTVT.

V gene TRBV19 combines with J gene TRBJ2-5; weak D call: TRBD2 (6 bases). CDR1 is LNHDA and CDR2 is SQIVND in the germline V gene (reference sequence). Trimming removed 10 bases from V and 5 bases from J, with 17 bases in between. CDR3 length: 13 residues. The CDR3 DNA follows: TGTGCCATCTTCTCCCTGGGGGGTGAGACCCAGTACTTC. Its translation: CAIFSLGGETQYF.

This sequence joins TRBV5-8 and TRBJ2-7; TRBD1 agrees at 10 bases. Germline V CDR1 and CDR2: SGHTS, YDEGEE. V shed 4 bases, J shed 4 bases, and the junction held 5 bases outside the gene matches. There are 14 residues in the CDR3. CDR3 coding DNA: TGTGCCAGCAGCCCGGGACAGGGGAATTACGAGCAGTACTTC. It codes for CASSPGQGNYEQYF.

The V gene is TRBV15, the J gene TRBJ1-6; D gene unclear. The CDR3 length is 14 residues. Germline loops: CDR1 LNHNV, CDR2 YYDKDF (reference sequence). Trimming stripped 0 bases from V and 5 bases from J, with 5 bases between. The CDR3 is CATSRDTDNSPLHF. The CDR3 DNA is TGTGCCACCAGCAGAGATACAGATAATTCACCCCTCCACTTT.

The J gene is TRBJ2-2, the V gene TRBV5-1; 11 bases align to TRBD2. CDR3 length: 15 amino acids. Germline trimming cut 4 bases from V and 6 bases from J; bases unmatched to any gene: 5. Germline V gene data show CDR1 as SGHRS and CDR2 as YFSETQ. The CDR3 DNA reads TGCGCCAGCAGCCCGTCGGGACTAGCGGCCGGGGAGCTGTTTTTT. Protein: CASSPSGLAAGELFF.

The chain combines TRBV18 with TRBJ1-1; 7 positions match TRBD1. V was pared by 4 bases and J by 0 bases, with 5 bases of the junction left unmatched. The CDR3 sequence is 15 residues long. Germline V CDR1 and CDR2: KGHSH, LQKENI. The CDR3 DNA sequence: TGTGCCAGCTCACTATACACAGGGGTGAACACTGAAGCTTTCTTT. Encoded protein: CASSLYTGVNTEAFF.

The CDR3 sequence: CASSFSSAYGYTF. DNA for the CDR3: TGTGCCAGCAGTTTTAGCAGCGCCTATGGCTACACCTTC. This chain joins TRBV12-3 or TRBV12-4 and TRBJ1-2; no clear D gene. This CDR3 spans 13 amino acids. Trimming cost V 3 bases and J 4 bases, with 9 bases left between them.

This sequence joins TRBV5-4 and TRBJ2-1; TRBD2 matches at 10 bases. The germline gives CDR1 SGHNT, CDR2 YYREEE (reference sequence). Trimming cost V 3 bases and J 1 base; bases outside gene matches: 7. The CDR3 length is 17 residues. CDR3 coding DNA: TGTGCCAGCAGCTCGGAAAGCGGGAGGGTTTCCTACAATGAGCAGTTCTTC. This gives the protein CASSSESGRVSYNEQFF. Supplemented by reference TRBV5-4 and TRBJ2-1, the full variable domain reads ETGVTQSPTHLIKTRGQQVTLRCSSQSGHNTVSWYQQALGQGPQFIFQYYREEENGRGNFPPRFSGLQFPNYSSELNVNALELDDSALYLCASSSESGRVSYNEQFFGPGTRLTVL.

The chain has TRBV5-1 and TRBJ2-2, with 8 positions matching TRBD1. The CDR3 is 15 amino acids. The germline gives CDR1 SGHRS, CDR2 YFSETQ. V gave up 4 bases and J gave up 7 bases; unmatched junction bases: 9. The CDR3 coding sequence is TGCGCCAGCAGCCTGGACCAGGGGGCGGTCGGGGAGCTGTTTTTT. Protein: CASSLDQGAVGELFF.

The rearrangement links TRBV7-8 to TRBJ2-7, with 9 bases aligning to TRBD2. After removal of 0 bases from V and 3 bases from J, the junction contained 9 bases not matched to a gene. CDR3 length: 17 residues. CDR1 and CDR2 from the germline V gene are SGHVS and FQNEAQ. The CDR3 loop reads CASSLASGRSKHYEQYF. In DNA form, the CDR3 reads TGTGCCAGCAGCTTAGCGAGCGGGAGGTCGAAGCACTACGAGCAGTACTTC.

This chain links TRBV27 with TRBJ2-7; weak D call: TRBD1 (5 bases). There are 13 residues in the CDR3. Trimming left V 3 bases short and J 2 bases short, with 8 bases between. Germline CDR1 is MNHEY and CDR2 is SMNVEV (reference sequence). CDR3 sequence (DNA): TGTGCCAGCAGTTTCAGACAGACCTACGAGCAGTACTTC. It encodes CASSFRQTYEQYF.

This clone was detected only a few times. The chain uses TRBV6-5 and TRBJ1-5, with D perhaps TRBD1 (5 bases). Germline loops: CDR1 MNHEY, CDR2 SVGAGI. The CDR3 is made up of 15 amino acids. Trimming took 8 bases from V and 2 from J, leaving 16 bases between them. CDR3 in DNA: TGTGCCAGCCGCATCGGGGGTCTCGGCAATCAGCCCCAGCATTTT. Protein product: CASRIGGLGNQPQHF.